The 27 T cell receptor beta chains in this list originate from one sample, sequenced in a study of T cell repertoires in cytomegalovirus infection. TCRdb reprocessed the reads with MiXCR, giving one entry per CDR3 protein. This sample has tens of thousands of distinct CDR3 sequences; 20% occur once, and the top ten carry 64%. Antigen specificity for these receptors is unknown. The sample was CD8+ T cells from cultured PBMCs, taken from culture after CMV antigen stimulation. The origin of the receptors is a human donor in good health (CMV status not recorded). Some clones in this sample may be carry-over from other donors' samples.

This clonotype was seen more than once but under ten times. The V gene is TRBV7-3, the J gene TRBJ2-7; 7 bases line up with TRBD2. The J segment lost 5 bases and the V segment lost 4 bases, leaving 8 bases of the junction unmatched. The CDR3 is made up of 14 amino acids. Germline values: CDR1 SGHTA, CDR2 FQGTGA. The CDR3 DNA reads as TGTGCCAGCAGCTCAGCGGGGAGAGGCCACGAGCAGTACTTC. Translation gives CASSSAGRGHEQYF.

The chain has TRBV7-9 and TRBJ1-5, with unresolved D. The CDR3 contains 12 residues. The germline CDR1 and CDR2 sequences are SEHNR and FQNEAQ (reference sequence). With 1 base removed from V and 9 bases from J, the gap between germline ends came to 7 bases. DNA of the CDR3: TGTGCCAGCAGCTTAGGTGACCGGCCCCAGCATTTT. Protein product: CASSLGDRPQHF.

This chain links TRBV10-2 with TRBJ1-5; D unresolved. This CDR3 spans 14 amino acids. V gave up 0 bases and J gave up 7 bases, with 10 bases separating them. Per the germline V gene, CDR1 is WSHSY and CDR2 is SAAADI. The CDR3: CASSESAGGQPQHF. The DNA for the CDR3 is TGCGCCAGCAGTGAGTCGGCGGGCGGGCAGCCCCAGCATTTT.

This clonotype has only a few counts. V and J are TRBV7-2 and TRBJ1-1; D might be TRBD1 (6 bases). V was pared by 2 bases and J by 2 bases, with 12 bases between. This CDR3 region has 15 residues. Germline V gene sequence: CDR1 SGHTA, CDR2 FQGNSA. CDR3 loop: CASSLWGAGNTEAFF. As DNA, the CDR3 is TGTGCCAGCAGCTTATGGGGGGCGGGCAACACTGAAGCTTTCTTT.

In this sample, this clonotype turned up many times. The chain combines TRBV7-2 with TRBJ2-7, with D perhaps being TRBD1 or TRBD2 (5 bases each). CDR3 size: 14 residues. Germline assignment: CDR1 SGHTA and CDR2 FQGNSA. The V and J ends lost 5 bases and 4 bases respectively, with 15 bases between them. DNA for the CDR3: TGTGCCAGCAGCCCCGGGACCAGACGATACGAGCAGTACTTC. It specifies CASSPGTRRYEQYF.

There are many counts of this clonotype. V and J are TRBV19 and TRBJ1-1, with D perhaps TRBD1 (6 bases). CDR1 is LNHDA and CDR2 is SQIVND in the germline V gene (reference sequence). This CDR3 comprises 14 residues. Trimming pared 6 bases from V and 0 bases from J, leaving 11 bases between. CDR3 residues: CASSPGQLNTEAFF. Written as DNA, the CDR3 is TGTGCCAGTAGCCCTGGACAGCTGAACACTGAAGCTTTCTTT.

This clonotype showed up just a few times. J is TRBJ2-1 and V is TRBV6-2 or TRBV6-3, with D unclear. The V gene's germline CDR1 is MNHEY and CDR2 SVGEGT. The V end lost 8 bases, the J end lost 6 bases, and 2 bases lay between the germline ends. The CDR3 length is 9 residues. The CDR3 DNA reads as TGTGCCAGCCCCAATGAGCAGTTCTTC. Translation gives CASPNEQFF.

This rearrangement joins TRBV15 to TRBJ2-2; 10 bases align to TRBD1. V shed 2 bases and J 0 bases; nucleotides not matched to a gene: 3. CDR3 length: 17 residues. The germline gives CDR1 LNHNV, CDR2 YYDKDF (reference sequence). CDR3 region: CATSRRDRGTNTGELFF. In DNA, the CDR3 is TGTGCCACCAGCAGACGGGACAGGGGCACGAACACCGGGGAGCTGTTTTTT.

This clonotype occurred many times. The CDR3 protein is CASSPRDSSYNEQFF. The CDR3 DNA reads TGTGCCAGCAGCCCCCGGGACAGCTCCTACAATGAGCAGTTCTTC. The chain uses TRBV7-3 and TRBJ2-1; 7 bases agree with TRBD1. With 5 bases clipped from V and 0 bases from J, the junction kept 4 bases outside the gene matches. CDR1 SGHTA and CDR2 FQGTGA come from the germline V gene. This CDR3 spans 15 amino acids.

The CDR3 region is CSVETHRFRAYEQYF. The CDR3 region has the DNA TGCAGCGTTGAAACACACCGTTTCAGGGCCTACGAGCAGTACTTC. This chain joins TRBV29-1 and TRBJ2-7, with D possibly being TRBD1 (5 bases). CDR3 length: 15 residues. V shed 2 bases and J shed 2 bases, with 16 bases lying between them. The germline CDR1 and CDR2 sequences are SQVTM and ANQGSEA.

This clonotype was observed a few times. CDR3 in amino acids: CASSRLARGLNNEQFF. In DNA, the CDR3 is TGTGCCAGCAGTCGACTAGCCCGGGGCCTAAACAATGAGCAGTTCTTC. This rearrangement joins TRBV7-3 to TRBJ2-1; 7 bases map to TRBD2. The V gene's germline CDR1 is SGHTA and CDR2 FQGTGA. V shed 6 bases and J 5 bases; nucleotides not matched to a gene: 13. There are 16 residues in the CDR3.

V and J are TRBV7-2 and TRBJ2-7; the D is unclear. The germline V gene encodes CDR1 SGHTA and CDR2 FQGNSA. V dropped 5 bases and J dropped 6 bases, with 14 bases sitting between them. This CDR3 contains 13 residues. The CDR3: CASSPRFYGEQYF. In nucleotides, the CDR3 is TGTGCCAGCAGCCCAAGATTCTACGGCGAGCAGTACTTC.

J is TRBJ2-3 and V is TRBV7-2; 7 positions agree with TRBD1. There are 15 residues in the CDR3. V lost 4 bases to trimming and J lost 5 bases; unmatched junction nucleotides: 9. The V gene's germline CDR1 is SGHTA and CDR2 FQGNSA. CDR3 sequence reads: CASSSYDRDGDTQYF. DNA of the CDR3: TGTGCCAGCAGCTCATATGACAGGGACGGAGATACGCAGTATTTT.

This chain joins TRBV6-6 and TRBJ2-7, with 7 nucleotides matching TRBD2. CDR3 size: 15 residues. Germline V CDR1 and CDR2: MNHNY, SVGAGI (reference sequence). V lost 10 bases to trimming and J lost 6 bases; unmatched junction nucleotides: 18. DNA for the CDR3: TGTGCCACCACGGGGGGTGGCGGGAGAATTCGCGAGCAGTACTTC. This gives the protein CATTGGGGRIREQYF.

This rearrangement joins TRBV27 to TRBJ2-5; D gene uncertain. This CDR3 has 13 amino acids. V gave up 4 bases and J gave up 1 base, with 7 bases separating them. The germline CDR1 and CDR2 sequences are MNHEY and SMNVEV (reference sequence). The CDR3 DNA reads as TGTGCCAGCAGTTCGAATCCCCAAGAGACCCAGTACTTC. This codes for CASSSNPQETQYF.

V usage is TRBV7-2 and J usage is TRBJ2-7; D gene ambiguous. The CDR3 runs 16 residues. Germline CDR1 reads SGHTA; CDR2 reads FQGNSA. Between the trimmed V and J ends, which lost 3 bases and 7 bases, there was a span of 22 bases. This CDR3 reads CASSFGSADGTIEQYF. The DNA of the CDR3 is TGTGCCAGCAGCTTTGGGTCTGCGGATGGTACGATAGAGCAGTACTTC. The full variable domain, in which reference TRBV7-2 and TRBJ2-7 provide the parts outside the CDR3, is GAGVSQSPSNKVTEKGKDVELRCDPISGHTALYWYRQSLGQGLEFLIYFQGNSAPDKSGLPSDRFSAERTGGSVSTLTIQRTQQEDSAVYLCASSFGSADGTIEQYFGPGTRLTVT.

This clonotype was detected a few times. The chain recombines TRBV12-3 or TRBV12-4 with TRBJ1-1; a weak D match, TRBD1 (5 bases). The CDR3 is made up of 14 amino acids. V was clipped by 5 bases and J by 4 bases, with 14 bases between them. CDR3 in amino acids: CASSPPGGVTEAFF. The CDR3 coding sequence is TGTGCCAGCAGTCCGCCGGGGGGGGTCACTGAAGCTTTCTTT.

V gene TRBV27 combines with J gene TRBJ2-7; the match to TRBD1 covers 11 bases. CDR3 length equals 16 residues. Trimming cost V 4 bases and J 4 bases; bases outside gene matches: 9. In germline, CDR1 is MNHEY, CDR2 SMNVEV (reference sequence). The CDR3 loop is CASSSPSGTGGYEQYF. CDR3 sequence (DNA): TGTGCCAGCAGTTCTCCTTCCGGGACAGGGGGTTACGAGCAGTACTTC.

Only a few counts were recorded for this clonotype. The chain uses TRBV4-1 and TRBJ2-7, with D possibly TRBD2 on 5 matching bases. V was trimmed by 1 base and J by 2 bases, leaving 12 bases between them. The CDR3 runs to 15 residues. Germline lookup yields CDR1 MGHRA and CDR2 YSYEKL. CDR3 loop: CASSQVGLSPYEQYF. CDR3 nucleotides: TGCGCCAGCAGCCAAGTAGGACTTTCCCCCTACGAGCAGTACTTC.

This clonotype occurred a few times. The V and J genes are TRBV7-9 and TRBJ2-7; D remains unclear. V was shortened by 6 bases and J by 0 bases, with 9 bases between the two germline ends. In germline, CDR1 is SEHNR, CDR2 FQNEAQ (reference sequence). CDR3 size: 13 residues. CDR3 protein: CASRKDGSYEQYF. The CDR3 DNA follows: TGTGCCAGCAGAAAGGACGGCTCCTACGAGCAGTACTTC.

This clonotype turned up a few times. The chain has TRBV7-8 and TRBJ1-1, with D uncertain. Trimming shortened V by 4 bases and J by 4 bases, and 22 bases separated the two germline ends. The germline gives CDR1 SGHVS, CDR2 FQNEAQ. The CDR3 has 17 amino acids. CDR3 nucleotide sequence: TGTGCCAGCAGCTGGACTGATTACTTGGTTATGGGCACTGAAGCTTTCTTT. This codes for CASSWTDYLVMGTEAFF. The full variable domain, its missing parts supplied by reference TRBV7-8 and TRBJ1-1, is GAGVSQSPRYKVAKRGQDVALRCDPISGHVSLFWYQQALGQGPEFLTYFQNEAQLDKSGLPSDRFFAERPEGSVSTLKIQRTQQEDSAVYLCASSWTDYLVMGTEAFFGQGTRLTVV.

This clonotype was seen a few times. The chain is built from TRBV28 and TRBJ2-7; D is possibly TRBD1 (5 bases). V lost 5 bases, J lost 5 bases, and 13 bases lay in between. The germline V gene encodes CDR1 MDHEN and CDR2 SYDVKM. This CDR3 is 13 amino acids long. The CDR3 spells CASSGDSIHEQYF. CDR3 coding DNA: TGTGCCAGCAGTGGTGACAGTATCCACGAGCAGTACTTC.

In its sample, this clonotype was seen a few times. The genes are TRBV7-2 and TRBJ2-7; D not resolved. This CDR3 has 13 amino acids. Germline assignment: CDR1 SGHTA and CDR2 FQGNSA. The V gene lost 1 base and the J gene lost 0 bases, with 4 bases spanning the gap. The CDR3: CASSLGNSYEQYF. CDR3 DNA: TGTGCCAGCAGCTTAGGGAACTCCTACGAGCAGTACTTC. Full variable domain (missing parts from reference TRBV7-2 and TRBJ2-7): GAGVSQSPSNKVTEKGKDVELRCDPISGHTALYWYRQSLGQGLEFLIYFQGNSAPDKSGLPSDRFSAERTGGSVSTLTIQRTQQEDSAVYLCASSLGNSYEQYFGPGTRLTVT.

The chain couples TRBV2 to TRBJ1-2, with D tentatively TRBD1 (6 bases). The CDR3 is made up of 17 amino acids. Deletions cut 4 bases from V and 2 bases from J, with 20 bases between. From germline, CDR1 is SNHLY and CDR2 FYNNEI. The CDR3 sequence is CASSVEQGEGENYGYTF. The CDR3 DNA reads TGTGCCAGCAGTGTGGAACAGGGCGAGGGAGAAAACTATGGCTACACCTTC.

This clonotype was recorded many times. This chain uses TRBV7-2 with TRBJ2-3; D is unresolved. Trimming shortened V by 1 base and J by 4 bases, and 6 bases separated the two germline ends. Germline V lookup: CDR1 SGHTA, CDR2 FQGNSA. This CDR3 is built from 13 residues. The CDR3 sequence is CASSLVSSDTQYF. The CDR3 DNA reads TGTGCCAGCAGCTTAGTCAGCTCAGATACGCAGTATTTT. The variable domain in full, with the rest retrieved from reference TRBV7-2 and TRBJ2-3, is GAGVSQSPSNKVTEKGKDVELRCDPISGHTALYWYRQSLGQGLEFLIYFQGNSAPDKSGLPSDRFSAERTGGSVSTLTIQRTQQEDSAVYLCASSLVSSDTQYFGPGTRLTVL.

The chain links TRBV7-6 to TRBJ2-1; D remains ambiguous. Trimming stripped 6 bases from V and 8 bases from J, with 20 bases between. CDR1 and CDR2 (germline): SGHVS, FNYEAQ. This CDR3 has 15 residues. The DNA for the CDR3 is TGTGCCAGCAGTCCCGGACCACCCATGGGGTATGAGCAGTTCTTC. Protein product: CASSPGPPMGYEQFF.

This clonotype appeared many times. The chain joins TRBV20-1 to TRBJ2-7; D is uncertain. V gave up 0 bases and J gave up 0 bases, with 6 bases separating them. Germline values: CDR1 DFQATT, CDR2 SNEGSKA (reference sequence). The CDR3 contains 13 residues. The CDR3 DNA reads as TGCAGTGCTAGAGACGGTTCCTCCTACGAGCAGTACTTC. It yields the protein CSARDGSSYEQYF.